Below are 10 T cell receptor beta chains sequenced from a single sample in a study of identical twins. TCRdb reprocessed the 5' RACE reads via MiXCR and lists one record per CDR3 protein. The data show around 230,000 distinct CDR3 sequences, under 8.5% seen once. These sequences were also reported in another study, on T cells expressing NK-cell markers.

The specimen sequenced was CD8+ T cells sorted from blood. These receptors were collected from a woman younger than 30 in good health.

This chain uses TRBV18 with TRBJ2-2; unclear D gene. In germline, CDR1 is KGHSH, CDR2 LQKENI. The CDR3 has 14 residues. With 2 bases removed from V and 4 bases from J, the gap between germline ends came to 8 bases. The CDR3 coding sequence is TGTGCCAGCTCACCATGGGGTCTCACCGGGGAGCTGTTTTTT. This sequence encodes CASSPWGLTGELFF.

This clonotype was found many times. The chain uses TRBV20-1 and TRBJ2-1; TRBD2 might be the D (5 bases). The CDR3 spans 15 residues. The V gene lost 3 bases and the J gene lost 0 bases, with 12 bases spanning the gap. Germline lookup yields CDR1 DFQATT and CDR2 SNEGSKA (reference sequence). The CDR3 here is CSARPRDSSYNEQFF. CDR3 in DNA: TGCAGTGCTAGGCCTCGGGATAGCTCCTACAATGAGCAGTTCTTC.

The chain uses TRBV20-1 and TRBJ1-1, with a weak D call TRBD1 (5 bases). V was clipped by 0 bases and J by 4 bases, with 24 bases between them. The CDR3 has 18 residues. Germline V gene lookup returns CDR1 DFQATT and CDR2 SNEGSKA (reference sequence). DNA of the CDR3: TGCAGTGCTAGAGATGGTCCCGGAGGACACCCGGGAGGCACTGAAGCTTTCTTT. Protein product: CSARDGPGGHPGGTEAFF.

In this sample, this clonotype turned up a few times. This chain links TRBV3-1 with TRBJ2-2; D may match TRBD1 or TRBD2 (6 bases each). This CDR3 contains 16 residues. The germline CDR1 and CDR2 sequences are LGHDT and YNNKEL (reference sequence). V dropped 4 bases and J dropped 1 base, with 13 bases sitting between them. DNA of the CDR3: TGTGCCAGCAGCCCCCACGGGGGCCTGAACACCGGGGAGCTGTTTTTT. Amino acids: CASSPHGGLNTGELFF.

Details on this clonotype: The junction does not match germline at one end; this may be a read error. The CDR3 reads CDSSYSSKTQYF. CDR3 DNA sequence: TGTGACAGCAGTTACTCGAGTAAGACCCAGTACTTC. V is TRBV6-5 and J is TRBJ2-5; D remains unclear. This CDR3 has 12 amino acids. Germline V gene sequence: CDR1 MNHEY, CDR2 SVGAGI.

In this sample, this clonotype turned up many times. The rearrangement uses TRBV2 and TRBJ2-5; 10 bases agree with TRBD2. The V and J ends lost 4 bases and 3 bases, in that order; junction bases with no gene match: 2. Germline assignment: CDR1 SNHLY and CDR2 FYNNEI. The CDR3 is made up of 14 amino acids. The CDR3 DNA reads TGTGCCAGCAGTGGGACTAGCGGAGAAGAGACCCAGTACTTC. It yields the protein CASSGTSGEETQYF. The entire variable domain, with the rest obtained from reference TRBV2 and TRBJ2-5, is as follows: EPEVTQTPSHQVTQMGQEVILRCVPISNHLYFYWYRQILGQKVEFLVSFYNNEISEKSEIFDDQFSVERPDGSNFTLKIRSTKLEDSAMYFCASSGTSGEETQYFGPGTRLLVL.

This rearrangement joins TRBV12-3 or TRBV12-4 to TRBJ2-1, with 7 nucleotides matching TRBD2. The CDR3 runs to 20 residues. V trimming: 3 bases; J trimming: 0 bases; junction bases outside the gene matches: 17. CDR3 amino acids: CASSFHFGGRRISSYNEQFF. The CDR3 DNA sequence: TGTGCCAGCAGTTTTCATTTCGGGGGGAGACGGATTAGCTCCTACAATGAGCAGTTCTTC.

This clonotype was counted between two and nine times. The V call is TRBV11-2, the J call TRBJ2-7; D gene uncertain. V was clipped by 2 bases and J by 6 bases, with 5 bases between them. Per the germline V gene, CDR1 is SGHAT and CDR2 is FQNNGV. This CDR3 is 11 amino acids long. CDR3 residues: CASSLRLEQYF. The CDR3, as DNA: TGTGCCAGCAGCTTAAGGCTCGAGCAGTACTTC. Full variable domain (outside the CDR3, taken from reference TRBV11-2 and TRBJ2-7): EAGVAQSPRYKIIEKRQSVAFWCNPISGHATLYWYQQILGQGPKLLIQFQNNGVVDDSQLPKDRFSAERLKGVDSTLKIQPAKLEDSAVYLCASSLRLEQYFGPGTRLTVT.

This clonotype was seen ten or more times. CDR3 coding DNA: TGCGCCAGCAGCCAAACACTAGCGGGAGGGGCCTACGAGCAGTACTTC. Its protein product is CASSQTLAGGAYEQYF. The chain combines TRBV4-3 with TRBJ2-7, with 13 bases that match TRBD2. After removal of 2 bases from V and 2 bases from J, the junction contained 3 bases not matched to a gene. CDR1 and CDR2 from the germline V gene are LGHNA and YSLEER. The CDR3 consists of 16 residues.

This clonotype was seen a few times. This chain connects TRBV5-1 to TRBJ2-3, with D perhaps assigned TRBD1 or TRBD2 (6 bases each). The CDR3 is made up of 15 amino acids. The germline V gene encodes CDR1 SGHRS and CDR2 YFSETQ. Trimming cost V 4 bases and J 11 bases, with 23 bases left between them. CDR3 region: CASSPTVGGGIEQYF. The CDR3 DNA sequence: TGCGCCAGCAGCCCAACCGTTGGAGGGGGAATCGAGCAGTATTTT.